This T cell receptor (beta chain) was recovered during a study of blood T cell repertoires in COVID-19. Original methodology: Quantification of nucleated cells was approximated via reference gene primer amplification. Libraries were prepared by immunoSEQ multiplex PCR; TCRdb keeps only in-frame clonotypes and omits some of them. From that table come the V and J calls and clone size; the DNA was used to work out D and trimming. The sample lists approximately 70,000 clones, 87% seen once, with about 3.5% in the top ten. The CDR3 is 14 residues long. Germline CDR1 and CDR2: MNHEY and SMNVEV (reference sequence). After removal of 4 bases from V and 10 bases from J, the junction contained 9 bases not matched to a gene.

This clonotype originated in a woman aged 45-59 years with COVID-19, enrolled during active disease. The chain couples TRBV27 to TRBJ2-4; 8 bases are a match to TRBD1. The sample comprised peripheral blood. The CDR3 DNA sequence: TGTGCCAGCAGTTGGACAGGGACGGGTCAAATTCAGTACTTC. Encoded protein: CASSWTGTGQIQYF.